This TCR beta chain was obtained from a study of shared clonotypes between healthy human individuals. Deep level was the assay's run setting. Here immunoSEQ multiplex PCR was the method, and the copy in TCRdb shows in-frame clones only, minus some. Among over 95,000 clones, roughly two thirds were seen once, and the ten largest hold 24%. The CDR3 has 13 amino acids. V shed 3 bases and J shed 2 bases, with 5 bases lying between them. Per germline, CDR1 SGHVS and CDR2 FNYEAQ. Each donor was a Caucasian adult residing in Nashville, Tennessee. This TCR derives from a woman aged 25 to 39 in good health. The rearrangement links TRBV7-6 to TRBJ1-3, with D uncertain. The sequenced sample consisted of memory CD8+ T cells sorted from blood. Regarding subset: CD45RO+ cells pooled with CCR7-negative TemRA cells. The CDR3 region has the DNA TGTGCCAGCAGCTTTCGGACTGGAAACACCATATATTTT. Translated: CASSFRTGNTIYF.